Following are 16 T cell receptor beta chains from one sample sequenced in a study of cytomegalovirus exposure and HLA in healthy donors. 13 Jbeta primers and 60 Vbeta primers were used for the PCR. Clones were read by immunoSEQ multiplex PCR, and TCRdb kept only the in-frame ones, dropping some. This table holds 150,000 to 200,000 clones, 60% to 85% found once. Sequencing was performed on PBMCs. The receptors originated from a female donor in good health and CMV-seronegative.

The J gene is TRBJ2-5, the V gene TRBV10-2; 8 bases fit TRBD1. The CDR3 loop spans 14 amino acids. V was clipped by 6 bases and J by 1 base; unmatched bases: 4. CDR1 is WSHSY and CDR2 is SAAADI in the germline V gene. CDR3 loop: CASRYTGGQETQYF. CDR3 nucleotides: TGCGCCAGCAGATACACAGGGGGCCAAGAGACCCAGTACTTC.

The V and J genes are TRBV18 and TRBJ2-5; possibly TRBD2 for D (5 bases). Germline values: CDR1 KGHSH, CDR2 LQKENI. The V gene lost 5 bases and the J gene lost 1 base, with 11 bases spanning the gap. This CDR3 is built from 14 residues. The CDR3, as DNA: TGTGCCAGCTCAACTCTAGAGGGCCAAGAGACCCAGTACTTC. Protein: CASSTLEGQETQYF.

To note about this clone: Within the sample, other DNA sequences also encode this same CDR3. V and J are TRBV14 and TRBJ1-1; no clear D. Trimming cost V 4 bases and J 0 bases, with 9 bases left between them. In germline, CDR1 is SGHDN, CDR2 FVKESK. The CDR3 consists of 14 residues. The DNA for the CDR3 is TGTGCCAGCAGCCCCCCGGGGATGAACACTGAAGCTTTCTTT. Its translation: CASSPPGMNTEAFF.

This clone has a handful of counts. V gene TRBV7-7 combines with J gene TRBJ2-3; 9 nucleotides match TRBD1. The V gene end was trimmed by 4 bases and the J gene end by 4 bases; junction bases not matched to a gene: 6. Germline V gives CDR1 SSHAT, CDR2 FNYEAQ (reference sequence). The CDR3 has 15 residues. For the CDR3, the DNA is TGTGCCAGCAGCTCAGGGACAGGGAGGTCAGATACGCAGTATTTT. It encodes CASSSGTGRSDTQYF.

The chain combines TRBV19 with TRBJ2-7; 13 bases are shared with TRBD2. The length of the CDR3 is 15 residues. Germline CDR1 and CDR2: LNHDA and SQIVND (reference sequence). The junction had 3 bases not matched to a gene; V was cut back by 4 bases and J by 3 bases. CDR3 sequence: CASSTGTSGNYEQYF. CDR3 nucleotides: TGTGCCAGTAGTACCGGGACTAGCGGGAACTACGAGCAGTACTTC.

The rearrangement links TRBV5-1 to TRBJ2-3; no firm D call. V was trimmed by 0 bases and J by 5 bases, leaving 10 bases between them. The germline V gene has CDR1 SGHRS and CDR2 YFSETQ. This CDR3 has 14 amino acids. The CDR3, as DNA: TGCGCCAGCAGCTTGGGACAAGTAGTAGATACGCAGTATTTT. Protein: CASSLGQVVDTQYF.

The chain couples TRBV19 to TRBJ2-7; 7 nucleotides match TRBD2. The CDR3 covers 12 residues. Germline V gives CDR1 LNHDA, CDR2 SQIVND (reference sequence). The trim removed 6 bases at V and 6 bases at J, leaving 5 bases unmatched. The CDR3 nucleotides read TGTGCCAGTAGCAAGACGGGAGGCGAGCAGTACTTC. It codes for CASSKTGGEQYF.

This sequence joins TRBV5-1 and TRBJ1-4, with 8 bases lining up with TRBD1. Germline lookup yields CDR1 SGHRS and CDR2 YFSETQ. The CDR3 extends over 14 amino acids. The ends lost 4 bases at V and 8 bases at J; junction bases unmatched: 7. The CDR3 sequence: CASSIDRGGEKLFF. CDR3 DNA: TGCGCCAGCAGCATTGACAGGGGAGGAGAAAAACTGTTTTTT.

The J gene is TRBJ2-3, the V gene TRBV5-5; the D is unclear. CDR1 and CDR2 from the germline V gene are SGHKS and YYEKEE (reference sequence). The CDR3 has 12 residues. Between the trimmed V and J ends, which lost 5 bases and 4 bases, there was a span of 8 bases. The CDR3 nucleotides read TGTGCCAGCAGTCCTCTAGCAGATACGCAGTATTTT. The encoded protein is CASSPLADTQYF.

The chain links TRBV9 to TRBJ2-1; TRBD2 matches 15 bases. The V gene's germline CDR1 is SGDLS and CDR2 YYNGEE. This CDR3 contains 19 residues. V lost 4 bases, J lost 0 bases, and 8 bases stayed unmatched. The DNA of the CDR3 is TGTGCCAGCAGCCAACCGGGACTAGCGGGGGGAAGCTCCTACAATGAGCAGTTCTTC. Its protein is CASSQPGLAGGSSYNEQFF.

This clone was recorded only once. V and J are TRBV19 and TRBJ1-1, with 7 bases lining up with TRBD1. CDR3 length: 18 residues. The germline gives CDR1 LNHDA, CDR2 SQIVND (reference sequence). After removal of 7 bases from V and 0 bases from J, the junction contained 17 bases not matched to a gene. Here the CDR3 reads CASTLGARGLGVNTEAFF. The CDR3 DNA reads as TGTGCCAGTACCCTCGGAGCGAGGGGGCTAGGGGTGAACACTGAAGCTTTCTTT.

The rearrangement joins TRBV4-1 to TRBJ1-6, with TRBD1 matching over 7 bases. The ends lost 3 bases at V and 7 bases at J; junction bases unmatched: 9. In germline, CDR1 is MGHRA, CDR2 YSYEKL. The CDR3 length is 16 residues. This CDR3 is CASSHLRDSGNSPLHF. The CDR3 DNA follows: TGCGCCAGCAGCCATCTAAGGGACAGTGGAAATTCACCCCTCCACTTT.

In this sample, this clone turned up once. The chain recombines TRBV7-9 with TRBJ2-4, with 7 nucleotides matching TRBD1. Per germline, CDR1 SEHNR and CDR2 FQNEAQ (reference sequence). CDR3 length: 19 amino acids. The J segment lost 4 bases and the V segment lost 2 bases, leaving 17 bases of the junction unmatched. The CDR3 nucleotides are TGTGCCAGCAGCTTATACCTCATCGAGTCCCAGGGGGTAAAAAACATTCAGTACTTC. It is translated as CASSLYLIESQGVKNIQYF.

CDR3 sequence reads: CASSLNGRGPSTTDTQYF. In DNA form, the CDR3 reads TGTGCCAGCAGCTTAAATGGGCGGGGGCCTTCCACGACAGATACGCAGTATTTT. The chain links TRBV7-3 to TRBJ2-3; D is perhaps TRBD2 (7 bases). Germline V gene lookup returns CDR1 SGHTA and CDR2 FQGTGA. V was trimmed by 1 base and J by 3 bases, leaving 20 bases between them. This CDR3 is 18 amino acids long.

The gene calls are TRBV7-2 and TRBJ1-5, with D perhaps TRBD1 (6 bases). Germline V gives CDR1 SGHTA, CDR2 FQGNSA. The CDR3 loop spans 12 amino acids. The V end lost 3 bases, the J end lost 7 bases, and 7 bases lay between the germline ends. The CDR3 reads CASSFGGQPQHF. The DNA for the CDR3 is TGTGCCAGCAGCTTTGGGGGCCAGCCCCAGCATTTT.

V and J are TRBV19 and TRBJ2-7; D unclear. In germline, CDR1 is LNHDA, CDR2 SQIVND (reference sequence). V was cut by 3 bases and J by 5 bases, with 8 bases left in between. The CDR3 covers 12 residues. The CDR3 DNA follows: TGTGCCAGTAGTATCGGGTTTGACGAGCAGTACTTC. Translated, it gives CASSIGFDEQYF.